This entry lists 26 T cell receptor beta chains sequenced from one sample in a study of blood T cell repertoires in COVID-19. Data came from immunoSEQ multiplex PCR; TCRdb stores just in-frame clones and leaves some out. This sample has about 100,000 clones, with roughly 85% found just once. The sample was peripheral blood. These receptors were taken from a woman between 65 and 79 years old with acute or convalescent COVID-19.

This chain joins TRBV5-1 and TRBJ2-5; 7 nucleotides line up with TRBD2. Germline V gene data show CDR1 as SGHRS and CDR2 as YFSETQ. The CDR3 contains 16 residues. The V and J ends lost 0 bases and 1 base, in that order; junction bases with no gene match: 6. The CDR3 loop is CASSLDEGGAQETQYF. The CDR3 coding sequence is TGCGCCAGCAGCTTGGACGAGGGAGGGGCCCAAGAGACCCAGTACTTC.

J is TRBJ1-6 and V is TRBV19; no firm D call. This CDR3 is built from 14 residues. Germline V lookup: CDR1 LNHDA, CDR2 SQIVND (reference sequence). Trimming cost V 7 bases and J 7 bases, with 14 bases left between them. Here the CDR3 reads CASTRGRENSPLHF. CDR3 DNA sequence: TGTGCCAGTACCCGGGGTCGCGAAAATTCACCCCTCCACTTT.

The rearrangement joins TRBV6-5 to TRBJ1-6, with 9 bases that match TRBD1. The CDR3 extends over 13 amino acids. After removal of 8 bases from V and 9 bases from J, the junction contained 5 bases not matched to a gene. Germline assignment: CDR1 MNHEY and CDR2 SVGAGI. CDR3 region: CASAGTGSSPLHF. DNA of the CDR3: TGTGCCAGCGCCGGGACAGGGAGTTCACCCCTCCACTTT.

The chain couples TRBV5-6 to TRBJ1-2, with 8 bases that match TRBD1. The J segment lost 4 bases and the V segment lost 5 bases, leaving 4 bases of the junction unmatched. The germline CDR1 and CDR2 sequences are SGHDT and YYEEEE. The CDR3 is made up of 13 amino acids. This chain's CDR3 is CASSYGTGYGYTF. The CDR3 DNA reads as TGTGCCAGCAGTTACGGGACAGGCTATGGCTACACCTTC.

This clone appeared a few times. The chain combines TRBV21-1 with TRBJ1-2; the table's TRBD1 call for D was not verified on the DNA. TRBV21-1 is labeled a pseudogene. This CDR3 contains 14 residues. The CDR3 DNA follows: TGTGCCAGCATTCCGGACAGGGTTCTTCATGGCTACACCTTC. Translated, it gives CASIPDRVLHGYTF.

The J gene is TRBJ1-2, the V gene TRBV18, with no clear D. Trimming pared 2 bases from V and 4 bases from J, leaving 11 bases between. Germline V gene sequence: CDR1 KGHSH, CDR2 LQKENI. The CDR3 runs 14 residues. DNA for the CDR3: TGTGCCAGCTCACCAGGAGAAACCTCCTATGGCTACACCTTC. Residues: CASSPGETSYGYTF.

The V call is TRBV5-6, the J call TRBJ1-1, with TRBD1 as a possible D gene (6 bases). This CDR3 has 13 residues. V lost 4 bases, J lost 10 bases, and 17 bases lay in between. CDR1 and CDR2 from the germline V gene are SGHDT and YYEEEE. CDR3 loop: CASSTYLTGTAFF. As DNA, the CDR3 is TGTGCCAGCAGCACATACCTCACAGGGACAGCTTTCTTT.

The chain combines TRBV28 with TRBJ1-6, with a tentative D call TRBD1 (6 bases). The CDR3 contains 17 residues. The V end lost 3 bases, the J end lost 0 bases, and 12 bases lay between the germline ends. Germline V CDR1 and CDR2: MDHEN, SYDVKM. CDR3 bases: TGTGCCAGCAGTTTCTCAGGGGCTAGCTCCTATAATTCACCCCTCCACTTT. Protein product: CASSFSGASSYNSPLHF.

The V call is TRBV10-3, the J call TRBJ2-7; D call uncertain. The CDR3 contains 17 residues. The V and J ends lost 3 bases and 2 bases respectively, with 20 bases between them. CDR1 is ENHRY, CDR2 SYGVKD, per germline. The CDR3 sequence: CAISETSLVGKPYEQYF. Written as DNA, the CDR3 is TGTGCCATCAGTGAAACAAGCCTAGTCGGAAAACCCTACGAGCAGTACTTC.

The genes are TRBV11-2 and TRBJ1-2; 8 bases agree with TRBD1. V shed 5 bases, J shed 8 bases, and the junction held 19 bases outside the gene matches. The CDR3 runs 17 residues. The germline CDR1 and CDR2 sequences are SGHAT and FQNNGV. The CDR3 loop reads CASSQMSRGQGQFGYTF. Written as DNA, the CDR3 is TGTGCCAGCAGCCAGATGAGTCGTGGACAGGGACAATTCGGCTACACCTTC.

The gene calls are TRBV5-1 and TRBJ2-6; 9 bases agree with TRBD1. CDR3 length: 17 amino acids. After removal of 2 bases from V and 0 bases from J, the junction contained 3 bases not matched to a gene. The germline CDR1 and CDR2 sequences are SGHRS and YFSETQ. CDR3 sequence: CASSFGTGYSGANVLTF. The CDR3 DNA sequence: TGCGCCAGCAGCTTTGGGACAGGGTACTCTGGGGCCAACGTCCTGACTTTC.

Note on this clone: A much larger clone lies one base from this, so it may be a read error. The sample holds other DNA sequences that translate to the same CDR3. The chain combines TRBV2 with TRBJ2-2; 7 nucleotides line up with TRBD1. Germline CDR1 SNHLY, CDR2 FYNNEI. V was pared by 5 bases and J by 2 bases, with 2 bases of the junction left unmatched. This CDR3 comprises 14 residues. The DNA for the CDR3 is TGTGCCAGCAGTTGGGACAGTAACACCGGGGAGCTGTTTTTT. Protein: CASSWDSNTGELFF.

This rearrangement joins TRBV6-2 or TRBV6-3 to TRBJ2-7; 9 bases align to TRBD1. In germline, CDR1 is MNHEY, CDR2 SVGEGT. This CDR3 has 15 amino acids. V lost 5 bases and J lost 1; bases outside the gene matches: 6. CDR3 in amino acids: CASSDPGQGSYEQYV. CDR3 nucleotide sequence: TGTGCCAGCAGTGACCCGGGACAGGGTTCCTACGAGCAGTACGTC.

This chain uses TRBV7-2 with TRBJ1-2; TRBD1 might be the D (6 bases). CDR1 is SGHTA, CDR2 FQGNSA, per germline. Trimming removed 1 base at V and 4 bases at J, with 10 bases between. There are 14 residues in the CDR3. The CDR3 is CASSLGGRPYGYTF. DNA for the CDR3: TGTGCCAGCAGCTTAGGGGGGCGCCCCTATGGCTACACCTTC.

This rearrangement joins TRBV5-1 to TRBJ2-3, with a weak D call TRBD2 (7 bases). Trimming took off 4 bases at V and 3 bases at J, with 15 bases between the two ends. Germline V gene lookup returns CDR1 SGHRS and CDR2 YFSETQ. The CDR3 contains 15 residues. The DNA of the CDR3 is TGCGCCAGCAGCCAGGTGGGGGGGCTAACAGATACGCAGTATTTT. Its translation is CASSQVGGLTDTQYF.

CDR3 protein: CASSERQDGYTF. Written as DNA, the CDR3 is TGTGCCAGCAGTGAACGGCAGGATGGCTACACCTTC. The chain is built from TRBV2 and TRBJ1-2, with D uncertain. V was trimmed by 2 bases and J by 6 bases, leaving 7 bases between them. CDR3 length: 12 residues. Per the germline V gene, CDR1 is SNHLY and CDR2 is FYNNEI.

This rearrangement joins TRBV7-2 to TRBJ2-1, with 8 bases identical to TRBD2. Per germline, CDR1 SGHTA and CDR2 FQGNSA. The CDR3 is 17 residues long. J gave up 3 bases and V 4 bases, and 11 bases lay outside the gene matches. In DNA, the CDR3 is TGTGCCAGCAGCTCCCTTGATATCCGGGGGGGCTACAATGAGCAGTTCTTC. The encoded protein is CASSSLDIRGGYNEQFF. Based on the CDR3 plus reference TRBV7-2 and TRBJ2-1, the full variable domain is GAGVSQSPSNKVTEKGKDVELRCDPISGHTALYWYRQSLGQGLEFLIYFQGNSAPDKSGLPSDRFSAERTGGSVSTLTIQRTQQEDSAVYLCASSSLDIRGGYNEQFFGPGTRLTVL.

The J gene is TRBJ1-1, the V gene TRBV7-8; D is perhaps TRBD1 (6 bases). Deletions cut 3 bases from V and 4 bases from J, with 18 bases between. Per the germline V gene, CDR1 is SGHVS and CDR2 is FQNEAQ. This CDR3 is built from 16 residues. The CDR3 DNA is TGTGCCAGCAGCTTCGTCGCAGGGGCCCCTGGCACTGAAGCTTTCTTT. Its translation: CASSFVAGAPGTEAFF.

The chain employs TRBV7-9 and TRBJ2-1; 8 bases line up with TRBD2. Germline trimming cut 0 bases from V and 0 bases from J; bases unmatched to any gene: 1. This CDR3 is built from 16 residues. In germline, CDR1 is SEHNR, CDR2 FQNEAQ (reference sequence). CDR3 region: CASSLALAGSYNEQFF. CDR3 coding DNA: TGTGCCAGCAGCTTAGCCCTAGCGGGCTCCTACAATGAGCAGTTCTTC.

The chain recombines TRBV2 with TRBJ1-5; perhaps TRBD1 as D (5 bases). CDR1 and CDR2 (germline): SNHLY, FYNNEI. CDR3 length: 13 amino acids. Trimming took off 6 bases at V and 6 bases at J, with 12 bases between the two ends. In DNA, the CDR3 is TGTGCCAGCAGAGATGACAGTTCTCAGCCCCAGCATTTT. It is translated as CASRDDSSQPQHF.

The V gene is TRBV29-1, the J gene TRBJ1-6; D is uncertain. V lost 7 bases and J lost 7, with 17 bases in between. Germline loops: CDR1 SQVTM, CDR2 ANQGSEA. The CDR3 has 14 residues. CDR3 protein: CSAQNGPSNSPLHF. The CDR3 DNA is TGCAGCGCCCAAAACGGACCTAGCAATTCACCCCTCCACTTT.

A remark on this clone: At the DNA level, this CDR3 is encoded by other sequences in the same sample as well. The chain recombines TRBV5-1 with TRBJ1-2; D gene uncertain. This CDR3 has 13 residues. CDR1 SGHRS and CDR2 YFSETQ come from the germline V gene. The germline V and J ends were trimmed by 4 bases and 0 bases, with 7 bases remaining between them. The CDR3 loop reads CASSAEANYGYTF. The CDR3 nucleotides read TGCGCCAGCAGCGCGGAAGCTAACTATGGCTACACCTTC.

The chain joins TRBV19 to TRBJ1-2, with D perhaps matching TRBD1 (6 bases). CDR3 length: 14 amino acids. V was clipped by 4 bases and J by 1 base, with 10 bases between them. Germline V gene sequence: CDR1 LNHDA, CDR2 SQIVND (reference sequence). This CDR3 reads CASSTTGNNYGYTF. DNA for the CDR3: TGTGCCAGTAGTACCACAGGGAATAACTATGGCTACACCTTC.

The chain joins TRBV18 to TRBJ1-1, with D perhaps TRBD1 (5 bases). The CDR3 covers 12 residues. V lost 5 bases to trimming and J lost 5 bases, with 9 bases between them. CDR1 is KGHSH, CDR2 LQKENI, per germline. The CDR3 DNA follows: TGTGCCAGCTCAATCCGGGGGACTGAAGCTTTCTTT. Translated, it gives CASSIRGTEAFF. Full variable domain (outside the CDR3, taken from reference TRBV18 and TRBJ1-1): NAGVMQNPRHLVRRRGQEARLRCSPMKGHSHVYWYRQLPEEGLKFMVYLQKENIIDESGMPKERFSAEFPKEGPSILRIQQVVRGDSAAYFCASSIRGTEAFFGQGTRLTVV.

The chain couples TRBV7-8 to TRBJ2-1, with 7 positions matching TRBD1. The CDR3 totals 16 residues. Trimming took 4 bases from V and 2 from J; bases not matched to a gene: 8. CDR1 is SGHVS, CDR2 FQNEAQ, per germline. CDR3 in DNA: TGTGCCAGCAGCTCCTTGACAGGGATCGCCTACAATGAGCAGTTCTTC. It yields the protein CASSSLTGIAYNEQFF. The full variable domain, with the rest looked up from reference TRBV7-8 and TRBJ2-1, is GAGVSQSPRYKVAKRGQDVALRCDPISGHVSLFWYQQALGQGPEFLTYFQNEAQLDKSGLPSDRFFAERPEGSVSTLKIQRTQQEDSAVYLCASSSLTGIAYNEQFFGPGTRLTVL.

J is TRBJ1-4 and V is TRBV12-5; TRBD1 matches at 8 bases. This CDR3 has 17 residues. The J segment lost 8 bases and the V segment lost 1 base, leaving 12 bases of the junction unmatched. Germline V CDR1 and CDR2: LGHNT, FRNRAP. For the CDR3, the DNA is TGTGCTAGTGGTTTGGGGACAGGGAAGGGAATGGAAGAAAAACTGTTTTTT. Residues: CASGLGTGKGMEEKLFF.